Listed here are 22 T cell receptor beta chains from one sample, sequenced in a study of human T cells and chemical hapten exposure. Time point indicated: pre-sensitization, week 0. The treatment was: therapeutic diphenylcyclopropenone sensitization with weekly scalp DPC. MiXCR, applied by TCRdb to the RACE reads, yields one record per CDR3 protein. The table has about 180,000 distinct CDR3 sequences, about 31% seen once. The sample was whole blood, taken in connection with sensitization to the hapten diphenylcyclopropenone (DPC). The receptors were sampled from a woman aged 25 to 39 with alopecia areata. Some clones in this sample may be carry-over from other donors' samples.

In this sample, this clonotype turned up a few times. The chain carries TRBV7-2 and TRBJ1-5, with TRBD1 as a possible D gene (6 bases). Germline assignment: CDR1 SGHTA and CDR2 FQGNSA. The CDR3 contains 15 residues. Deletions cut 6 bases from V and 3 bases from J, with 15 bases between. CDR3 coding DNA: TGTGCCAGCAGACTTACAGGGAGTCCCAATCAGCCCCAGCATTTT. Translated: CASRLTGSPNQPQHF.

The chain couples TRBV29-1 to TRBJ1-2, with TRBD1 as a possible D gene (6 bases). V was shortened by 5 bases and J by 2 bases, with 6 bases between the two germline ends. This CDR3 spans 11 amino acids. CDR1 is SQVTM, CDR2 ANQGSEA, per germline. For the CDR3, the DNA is TGCAGCGTTCAGGGGAACTATGGCTACACCTTC. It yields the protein CSVQGNYGYTF.

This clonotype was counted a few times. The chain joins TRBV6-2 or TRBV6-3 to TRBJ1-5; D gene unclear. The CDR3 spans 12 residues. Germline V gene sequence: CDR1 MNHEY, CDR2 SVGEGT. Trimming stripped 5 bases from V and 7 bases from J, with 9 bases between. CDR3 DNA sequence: TGTGCCAGCAGTACCCATCTGCAGCCCCAGCATTTT. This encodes CASSTHLQPQHF.

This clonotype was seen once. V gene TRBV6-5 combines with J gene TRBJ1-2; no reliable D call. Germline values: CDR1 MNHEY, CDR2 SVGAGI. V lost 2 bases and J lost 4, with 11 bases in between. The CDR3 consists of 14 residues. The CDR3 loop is CASSYSGSGYGYTF. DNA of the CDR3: TGTGCCAGCAGTTACAGTGGGAGTGGCTATGGCTACACCTTC.

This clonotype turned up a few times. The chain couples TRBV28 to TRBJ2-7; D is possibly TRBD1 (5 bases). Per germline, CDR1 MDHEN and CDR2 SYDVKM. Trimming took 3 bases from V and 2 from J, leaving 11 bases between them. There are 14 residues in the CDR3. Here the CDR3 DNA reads TGTGCCAGCAGTTTCCCTGACAGCCCCTACGAGCAGTACTTC. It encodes CASSFPDSPYEQYF.

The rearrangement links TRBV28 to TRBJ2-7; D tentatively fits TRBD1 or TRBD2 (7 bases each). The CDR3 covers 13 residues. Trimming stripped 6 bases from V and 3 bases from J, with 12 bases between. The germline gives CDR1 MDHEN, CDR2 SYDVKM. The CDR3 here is CASSPGGDYEQYF. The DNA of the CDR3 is TGTGCCAGCAGCCCAGGGGGGGACTACGAGCAGTACTTC.

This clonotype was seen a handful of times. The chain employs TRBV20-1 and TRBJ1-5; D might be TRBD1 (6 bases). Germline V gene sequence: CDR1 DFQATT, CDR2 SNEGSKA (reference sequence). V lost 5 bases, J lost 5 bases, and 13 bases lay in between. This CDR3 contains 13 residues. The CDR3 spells CSAADSSDQPQHF. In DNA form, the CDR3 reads TGCAGTGCTGCGGACAGTTCCGATCAGCCCCAGCATTTT.

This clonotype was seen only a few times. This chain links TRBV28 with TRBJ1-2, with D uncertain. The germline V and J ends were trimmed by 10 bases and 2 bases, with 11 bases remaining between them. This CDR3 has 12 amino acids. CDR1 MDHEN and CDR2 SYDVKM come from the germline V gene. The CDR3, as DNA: TGTGCCACCTCCCTTAGGAACTATGGCTACACCTTC. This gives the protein CATSLRNYGYTF.

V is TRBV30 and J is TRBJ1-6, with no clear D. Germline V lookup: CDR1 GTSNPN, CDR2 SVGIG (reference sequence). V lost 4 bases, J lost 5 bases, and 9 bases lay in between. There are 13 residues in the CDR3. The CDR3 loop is CAWNGQHNSPLHF. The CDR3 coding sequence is TGTGCCTGGAACGGGCAGCATAATTCACCCCTCCACTTT.

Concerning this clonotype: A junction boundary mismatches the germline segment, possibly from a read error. The CDR3 here is CASSLDGTRNSPPHF. The CDR3 DNA reads TGTGCCAGCAGCTTAGATGGGACGAGGAATTCACCCCCCCACTTT. This chain connects TRBV7-2 to TRBJ1-6, with a possible D match to TRBD1 (5 bases). Germline CDR1 reads SGHTA; CDR2 reads FQGNSA. CDR3 length: 15 amino acids.

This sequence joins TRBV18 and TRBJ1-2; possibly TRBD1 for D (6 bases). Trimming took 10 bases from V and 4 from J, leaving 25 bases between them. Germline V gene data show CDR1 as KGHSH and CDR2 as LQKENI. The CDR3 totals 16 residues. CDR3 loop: CATRDTGQMNLYGYTF. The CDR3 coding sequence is TGTGCCACCAGGGACACCGGACAGATGAATCTCTATGGCTACACCTTC.

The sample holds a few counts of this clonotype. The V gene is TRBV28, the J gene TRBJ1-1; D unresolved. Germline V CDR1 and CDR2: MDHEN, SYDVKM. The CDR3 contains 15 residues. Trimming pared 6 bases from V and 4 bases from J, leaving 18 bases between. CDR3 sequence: CASRFLRERGTEAFF. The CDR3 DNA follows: TGTGCCAGCAGATTTCTTAGGGAGCGTGGCACTGAAGCTTTCTTT.

CDR3 residues: CSVEERTGVRETQYF. In DNA, the CDR3 is TGCAGCGTTGAAGAAAGGACAGGGGTCCGAGAGACCCAGTACTTC. This chain uses TRBV29-1 with TRBJ2-5, with TRBD1 matching over 9 bases. The CDR3 spans 15 residues. The germline V gene has CDR1 SQVTM and CDR2 ANQGSEA. The trim removed 0 bases at V and 4 bases at J, leaving 6 bases unmatched. Complete variable domain (other parts from reference TRBV29-1 and TRBJ2-5): SAVISQKPSRDICQRGTSLTIQCQVDSQVTMMFWYRQQPGQSLTLIATANQGSEATYESGFVIDKFPISRPNLTFSTLTVSNMSPEDSSIYLCSVEERTGVRETQYFGPGTRLLVL.

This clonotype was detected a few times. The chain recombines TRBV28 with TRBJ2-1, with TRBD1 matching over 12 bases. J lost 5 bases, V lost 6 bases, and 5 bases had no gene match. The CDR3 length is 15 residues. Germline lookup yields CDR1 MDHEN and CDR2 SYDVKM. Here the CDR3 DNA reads TGTGCCAGCAGGTCGGGACAGGGGGCCCACAATGAGCAGTTCTTC. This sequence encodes CASRSGQGAHNEQFF.

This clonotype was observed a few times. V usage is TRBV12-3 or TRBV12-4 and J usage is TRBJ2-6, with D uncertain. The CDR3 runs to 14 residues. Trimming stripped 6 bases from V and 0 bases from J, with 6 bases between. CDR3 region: CASRIRSGANVLTF. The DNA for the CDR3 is TGTGCCAGCAGAATCCGCTCTGGGGCCAACGTCCTGACTTTC.

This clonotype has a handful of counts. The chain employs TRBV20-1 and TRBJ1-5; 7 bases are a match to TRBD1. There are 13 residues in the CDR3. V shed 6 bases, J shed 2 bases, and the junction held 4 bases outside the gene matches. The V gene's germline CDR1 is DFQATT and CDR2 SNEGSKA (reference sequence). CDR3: CSAGGTGNQPQHF. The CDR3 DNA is TGCAGTGCCGGAGGGACAGGCAATCAGCCCCAGCATTTT.

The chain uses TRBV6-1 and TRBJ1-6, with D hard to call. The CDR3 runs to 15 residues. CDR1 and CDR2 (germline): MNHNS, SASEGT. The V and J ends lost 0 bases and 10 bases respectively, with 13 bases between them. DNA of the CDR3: TGTGCCAGCAGTGAAGCGGCGGGCCTGGGATCACCCCTCCACTTT. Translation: CASSEAAGLGSPLHF.

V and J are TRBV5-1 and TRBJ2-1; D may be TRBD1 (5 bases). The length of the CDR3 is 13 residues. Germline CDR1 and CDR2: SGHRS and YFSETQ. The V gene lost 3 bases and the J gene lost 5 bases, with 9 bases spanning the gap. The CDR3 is CASSSQVDNEQFF. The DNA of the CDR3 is TGCGCCAGCAGCTCACAGGTAGACAATGAGCAGTTCTTC.

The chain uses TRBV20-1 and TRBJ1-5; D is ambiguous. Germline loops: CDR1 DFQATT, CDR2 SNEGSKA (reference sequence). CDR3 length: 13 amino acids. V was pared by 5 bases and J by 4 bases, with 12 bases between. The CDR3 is CSALLQRNQPQHF. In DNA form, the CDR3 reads TGCAGTGCTTTATTACAGAGGAATCAGCCCCAGCATTTT.

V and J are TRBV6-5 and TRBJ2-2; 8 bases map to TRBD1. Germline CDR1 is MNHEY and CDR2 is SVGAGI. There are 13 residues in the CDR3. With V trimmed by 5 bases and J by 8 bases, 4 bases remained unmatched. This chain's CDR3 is CASSHRGAGELFF. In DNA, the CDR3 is TGTGCCAGCAGTCACAGGGGGGCGGGGGAGCTGTTTTTT.

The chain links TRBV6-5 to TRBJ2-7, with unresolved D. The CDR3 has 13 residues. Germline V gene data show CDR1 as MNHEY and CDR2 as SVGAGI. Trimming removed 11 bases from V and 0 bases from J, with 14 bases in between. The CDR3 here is CAGERSASYEQYF. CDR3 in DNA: TGTGCCGGAGAAAGGAGCGCCTCCTACGAGCAGTACTTC.

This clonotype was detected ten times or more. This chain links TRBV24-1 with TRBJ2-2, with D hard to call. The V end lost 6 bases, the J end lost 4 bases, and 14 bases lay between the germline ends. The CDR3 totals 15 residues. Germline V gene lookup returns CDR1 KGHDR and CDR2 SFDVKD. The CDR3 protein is CATSPRTPGTGELFF. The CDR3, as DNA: TGTGCCACCAGTCCTCGGACGCCGGGCACCGGGGAGCTGTTTTTT.